Below, 4 T cell receptor beta chains from the same sample are listed, as sequenced in a study of blood T cell repertoires in COVID-19. The assay was immunoSEQ multiplex PCR, and TCRdb's table has in-frame clones only and misses some. Among 95,000 to 110,000 clones, 88% were seen once, and the ten largest hold around 7%. Sequences were obtained from peripheral blood. The receptors here all came from a man aged 50-59 years with active or convalescent COVID-19.

The chain links TRBV5-1 to TRBJ2-3; D might be TRBD1 (5 bases). From germline, CDR1 is SGHRS and CDR2 YFSETQ. This CDR3 has 16 amino acids. Trimming left V 0 bases short and J 2 bases short, with 13 bases between. The CDR3 sequence is CASSLVIGAYTDTQYF. The CDR3 coding sequence is TGCGCCAGCAGCTTGGTAATAGGGGCTTACACAGATACGCAGTATTTT. Full variable domain (remainder filled in from reference TRBV5-1 and TRBJ2-3): KAGVTQTPRYLIKTRGQQVTLSCSPISGHRSVSWYQQTPGQGLQFLFEYFSETQRNKGNFPGRFSGRQFSNSRSEMNVSTLELGDSALYLCASSLVIGAYTDTQYFGPGTRLTVL.

The V and J genes are TRBV4-1 and TRBJ1-5; 10 bases are shared with TRBD1. Germline CDR1 reads MGHRA; CDR2 reads YSYEKL. The CDR3 has 15 residues. Trimming took 3 bases from V and 6 from J; bases not matched to a gene: 5. CDR3 sequence: CASSQRQGAGQPQHF. CDR3 nucleotides: TGCGCCAGCAGCCAGAGACAGGGGGCGGGTCAGCCCCAGCATTTT.

This chain links TRBV7-2 with TRBJ1-1; no clear D. The CDR3 length is 14 residues. The germline V and J ends were trimmed by 2 bases and 0 bases, with 7 bases remaining between them. Germline V gene data show CDR1 as SGHTA and CDR2 as FQGNSA. The CDR3 loop reads CASSLFPMNTEAFF. The CDR3, as DNA: TGTGCCAGCAGCTTATTCCCCATGAACACTGAAGCTTTCTTT. The variable domain in full, with the rest retrieved from reference TRBV7-2 and TRBJ1-1, is GAGVSQSPSNKVTEKGKDVELRCDPISGHTALYWYRQSLGQGLEFLIYFQGNSAPDKSGLPSDRFSAERTGGSVSTLTIQRTQQEDSAVYLCASSLFPMNTEAFFGQGTRLTVV.

The V and J genes are TRBV7-2 and TRBJ1-2; D possibly corresponds to TRBD1 (5 bases). Germline assignment: CDR1 SGHTA and CDR2 FQGNSA. Trimming stripped 2 bases from V and 7 bases from J, with 17 bases between. This CDR3 is 15 amino acids long. In DNA form, the CDR3 reads TGTGCCAGCAGCTTACCGGTTACAGATAGGGGTGGCTACACCTTC. It encodes CASSLPVTDRGGYTF.